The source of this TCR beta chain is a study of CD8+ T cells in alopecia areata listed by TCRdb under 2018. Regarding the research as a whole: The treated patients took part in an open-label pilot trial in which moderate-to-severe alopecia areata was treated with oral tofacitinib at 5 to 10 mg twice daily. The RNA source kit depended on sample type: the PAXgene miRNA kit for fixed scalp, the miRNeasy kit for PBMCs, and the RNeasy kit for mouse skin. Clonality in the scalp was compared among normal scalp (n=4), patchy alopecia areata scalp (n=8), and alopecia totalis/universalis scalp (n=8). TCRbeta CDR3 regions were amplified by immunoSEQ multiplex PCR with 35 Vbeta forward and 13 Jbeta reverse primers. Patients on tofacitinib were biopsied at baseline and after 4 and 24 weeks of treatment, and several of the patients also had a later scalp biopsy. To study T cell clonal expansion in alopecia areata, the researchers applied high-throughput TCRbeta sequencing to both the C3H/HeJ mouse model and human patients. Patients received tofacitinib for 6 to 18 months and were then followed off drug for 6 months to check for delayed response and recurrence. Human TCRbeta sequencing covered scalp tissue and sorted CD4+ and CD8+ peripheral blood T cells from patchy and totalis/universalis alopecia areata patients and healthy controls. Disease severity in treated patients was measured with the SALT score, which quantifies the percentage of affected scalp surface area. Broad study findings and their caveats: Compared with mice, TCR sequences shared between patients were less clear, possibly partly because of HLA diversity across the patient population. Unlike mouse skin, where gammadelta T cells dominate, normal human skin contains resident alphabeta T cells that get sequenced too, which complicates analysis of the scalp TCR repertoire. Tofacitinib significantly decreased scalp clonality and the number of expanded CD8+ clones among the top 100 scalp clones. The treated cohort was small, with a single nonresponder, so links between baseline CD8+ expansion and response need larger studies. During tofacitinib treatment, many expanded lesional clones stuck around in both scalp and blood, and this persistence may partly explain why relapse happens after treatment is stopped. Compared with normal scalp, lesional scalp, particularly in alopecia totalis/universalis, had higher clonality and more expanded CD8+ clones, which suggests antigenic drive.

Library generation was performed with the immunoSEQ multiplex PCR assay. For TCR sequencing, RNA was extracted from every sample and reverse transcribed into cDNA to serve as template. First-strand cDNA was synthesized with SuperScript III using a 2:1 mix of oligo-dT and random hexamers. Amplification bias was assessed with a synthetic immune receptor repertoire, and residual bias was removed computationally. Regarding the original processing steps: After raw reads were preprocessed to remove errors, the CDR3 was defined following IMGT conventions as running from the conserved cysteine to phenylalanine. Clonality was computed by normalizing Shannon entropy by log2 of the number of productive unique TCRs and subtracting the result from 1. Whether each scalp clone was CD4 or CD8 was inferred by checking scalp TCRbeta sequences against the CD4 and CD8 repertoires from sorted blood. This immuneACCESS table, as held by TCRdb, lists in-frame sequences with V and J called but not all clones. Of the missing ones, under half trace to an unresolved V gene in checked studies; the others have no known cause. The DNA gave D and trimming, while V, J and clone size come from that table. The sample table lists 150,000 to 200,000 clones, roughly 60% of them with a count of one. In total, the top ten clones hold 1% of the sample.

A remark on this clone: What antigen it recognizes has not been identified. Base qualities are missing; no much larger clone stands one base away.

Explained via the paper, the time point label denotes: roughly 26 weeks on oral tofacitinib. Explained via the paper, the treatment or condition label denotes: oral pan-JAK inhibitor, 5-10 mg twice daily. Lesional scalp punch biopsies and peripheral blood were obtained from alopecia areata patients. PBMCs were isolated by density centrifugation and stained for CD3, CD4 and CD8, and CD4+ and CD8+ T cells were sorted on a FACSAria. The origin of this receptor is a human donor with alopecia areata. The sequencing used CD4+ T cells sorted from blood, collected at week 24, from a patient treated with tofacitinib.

The CDR3 here reads CSVEQGPPADTQYF. The sequenced DNA: TGCAGCGTGGAGCAAGGCCCTCCGGCGGATACGCAGTATTTT. This sequence uses TRBV29-1 and TRBJ2-3; the D gene lacks a confident call. There are 14 amino acids in the CDR3, from cysteine to phenylalanine inclusive. Just CDR3 DNA is preserved here, 42 bases in frame from base 1. CDR1 SQVTM and CDR2 ANQGSEA were looked up in the germline V gene. Trimming takes 6 bases from V and 6 bases from J, and the germline ends sit 19 bases apart.